This T cell receptor (beta chain) was obtained from a study of OX40 agonist ivuxolimab in advanced cancers. Produced via immunoSEQ multiplex PCR; TCRdb's table is partial and in-frame only. Among about 12,000 clones listed, around 80% were seen once. Germline CDR1 reads MNHEY; CDR2 reads SMNVEV (reference sequence). Between the trimmed V and J ends, which lost 2 bases and 3 bases, there was a span of 13 bases. The CDR3 spans 15 residues. This chain joins TRBV27 and TRBJ1-2, with D perhaps matching TRBD1 (6 bases). The source material was CD4+ or CD8+ T cells sorted from blood, sampled in a trial of the OX40 agonist ivuxolimab. The clonotype originates from an adult with an advanced solid tumor such as melanoma, head and neck, liver or kidney cancer. The CDR3 is CASSLAPTGYYGYTF. The DNA of the CDR3 is TGTGCCAGCAGTTTAGCCCCCACAGGGTACTATGGCTACACCTTC.